This TCR beta chain was retrieved from a study of beta chain features in type 1 diabetes. Findings and caveats of the study: Researchers cautioned that cDNA sequencing could over-represent cells with high TCR expression.

This clone has just a few counts. What it binds is not known. Germline CDR1 is MNHEY and CDR2 is SVGAGI. The CDR3 length is 16 residues. V lost 0 bases to trimming and J lost 4 bases; unmatched junction nucleotides: 5. The study reverse transcribed the entire isolated RNA, so it sequenced expressed TCRB transcripts. Sequencing was performed with immunoSEQ multiplex PCR; in TCRdb, only in-frame clones are kept and a portion is missing. The repertoire holds about 900,000 clones, with about a sixth as singletons. V gene TRBV6-5 combines with J gene TRBJ2-2; 7 nucleotides agree with TRBD2. Sequences were obtained from naive CD4+ T cells from blood. This receptor was identified in a young woman in good health. The CDR3 bases are TGTGCCAGCAGTTACTCGAGCGGGGTCCGCACCGGGGAGCTGTTTTTT. This sequence encodes CASSYSSGVRTGELFF.